There are a few counts of the clone carrying this TCR beta chain. This specimen comes from a study of blood T cells in healthy people across ages. Total RNA, at least 5.5 micrograms per sample, was extracted from PBMCs. For the second PCR, which ran for 7 to 11 cycles, a sample-barcoded 5' primer and a J-beta primer mix were used. TCRdb ran MiXCR on the 5' RACE reads and lists one entry per CDR3 protein. The table lists 1.5 million to 2 million distinct CDR3 sequences, about two fifths of them singletons. The receptor's source is a human donor in good health. The specimen sequenced was blood.

CDR3 coding DNA: TGCAGCTTCCTAAGTTTGACAGATACGCAGTATTTT. Translating it yields CSFLSLTDTQYF. V gene TRBV20-1 combines with J gene TRBJ2-3, with D uncertain. This CDR3 contains 12 residues. The V gene's germline CDR1 is DFQATT and CDR2 SNEGSKA (reference sequence).